In its sample, the clone carrying this TCR beta chain was seen once. The sample is drawn from a study of T-cell reconstitution after alpha-beta-depleted transplantation in children. Unique molecular identifiers featured in how the TCRbeta library was prepared. TCRdb re-analysed the PCR reads in MiXCR, keeping a single row per CDR3 protein. The profile shows under 450,000 distinct CDR3 sequences, 13% of them singletons. The CDR3 consists of 16 residues. Germline lookup yields CDR1 LGHNA and CDR2 YNFKEQ. V was clipped by 4 bases and J by 3 bases; unmatched bases: 7. Sequencing used PBMCs, obtained from the stem cell graft. The receptor was derived from a human donor who donated a stem cell graft to a child with Fanconi anemia. The gene calls are TRBV4-2 and TRBJ2-3; TRBD2 aligns across 10 bases. In nucleotides, the CDR3 is TGTGCCAGCAGCCTTTCGACTAGCGGGCGGACAGATACGCAGTATTTT. Amino acids: CASSLSTSGRTDTQYF.